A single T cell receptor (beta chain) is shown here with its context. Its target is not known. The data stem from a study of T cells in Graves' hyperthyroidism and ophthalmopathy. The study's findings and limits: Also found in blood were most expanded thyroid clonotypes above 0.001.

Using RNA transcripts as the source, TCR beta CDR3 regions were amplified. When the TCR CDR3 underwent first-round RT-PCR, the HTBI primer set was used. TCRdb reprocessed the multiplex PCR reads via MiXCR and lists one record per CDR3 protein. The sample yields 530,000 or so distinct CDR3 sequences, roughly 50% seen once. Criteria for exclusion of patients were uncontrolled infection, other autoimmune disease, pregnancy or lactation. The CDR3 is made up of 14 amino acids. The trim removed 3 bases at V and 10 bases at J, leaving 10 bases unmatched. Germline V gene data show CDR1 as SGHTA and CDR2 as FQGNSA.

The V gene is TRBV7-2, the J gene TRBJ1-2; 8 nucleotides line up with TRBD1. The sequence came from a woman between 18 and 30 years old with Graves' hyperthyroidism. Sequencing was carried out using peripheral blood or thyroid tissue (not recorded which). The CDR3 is CASSFPRDRFYYTF. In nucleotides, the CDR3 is TGTGCCAGCAGCTTCCCGAGGGACAGGTTCTACTACACCTTC.